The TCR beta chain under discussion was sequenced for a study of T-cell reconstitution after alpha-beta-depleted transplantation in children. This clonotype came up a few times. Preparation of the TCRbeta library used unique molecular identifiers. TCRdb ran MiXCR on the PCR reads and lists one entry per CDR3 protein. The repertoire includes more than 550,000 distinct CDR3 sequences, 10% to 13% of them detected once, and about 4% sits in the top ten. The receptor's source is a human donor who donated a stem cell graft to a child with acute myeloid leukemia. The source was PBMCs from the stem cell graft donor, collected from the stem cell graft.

The CDR3 loop reads CASSRDRLAGQADEQFF. DNA of the CDR3: TGTGCCAGCTCACGGGATAGACTAGCGGGTCAAGCGGATGAGCAGTTCTTC. The chain carries TRBV18 and TRBJ2-1; 10 bases agree with TRBD2. The CDR3 consists of 17 residues. CDR1 KGHSH and CDR2 LQKENI come from the germline V gene. V lost 4 bases and J lost 8; bases outside the gene matches: 14.